This T cell receptor (beta chain) was captured in a study of blood T cell repertoires in COVID-19 (dated by TCRdb to between 2020 and 2021). Looking at the study overall: The collaborator samples originated in the United States, Italy and Spain and spanned the acute and convalescent phases of COVID-19. Samples came from the ongoing ImmuneRACE study (first 160 participants) plus 1,254 subjects from 6 global collaborators. Deeply sampled blood TCRbeta repertoires from subjects exposed to, actively infected with, or recovered from COVID-19 were included in the dataset. HLA class I and class II types, where available, came from metadata supplied by the sample provider rather than from assay-based typing. The repertoires were released in a freely available public database meant as a resource for research on the immune response to SARS-CoV-2. Nearly every sample came with metadata listing a de-identified subject ID, COVID-19 status, age in years and sex. The material from the prospective study consisted of cDNA or gDNA derived from T cells, B-cell-depleted T cells, or PBMCs.

Here is what the overall study found, with its caveats: The quantity of clinical and demographic metadata differed by source and by participant and was supplied without curation.

This clone has only one observation. Its antigen specificity is not known. One base away there is no much larger clone; base qualities are not given. The trim is 4 bases for V and 5 bases for J, with a gap of 11 bases between the germline ends. Per the germline V gene, KGHSH is the CDR1 and LQKENI is the CDR2. Including the terminal cysteine and phenylalanine, the CDR3 comprises 13 residues. Only the CDR3 part of the read is kept: 39 bases, read in frame from the first base. Enrolling through a virtual design, the prospective study's participants ranged in age from roughly 18 to 100 years and lived across approximately 25 United States geographic areas. In the prospective study, participants were assigned to cohorts based on the clinical history participants reported in a screening survey and a study questionnaire. Recovered participants in ImmuneRACE Cohort 3 were defined by two consecutive negative NP/OP PCR tests, clearance by a healthcare professional, or resolution of symptoms. In the prospective study, mobile phlebotomists collected whole blood, serum and a nasopharyngeal or oropharyngeal swab from each participant. Prospective study participants could optionally give additional blood draws and questionnaires over an approximately two-month period. Before DNA extraction, prospective study blood samples were shipped either frozen or at room temperature.

The immunoSEQ Assay, a bias-controlled multiplex PCR, was used to amplify TCRbeta CDR3 regions from genomic DNA. As for how the authors treated the data: Nucleated cell counts per sample were estimated from amplification of reference gene primers within the assay. To quantify the absolute abundance of each unique TCRbeta CDR3 rearrangement, sequence reads were collapsed and filtered. For each sample, productive Simpson clonality was calculated by taking the square root of Simpson's diversity index across productive rearrangements. Held by TCRdb, this immuneACCESS table contains in-frame sequences only and omits some clones. Under half of the omission traces to an unresolved V gene where checked; the cause of the rest is unknown. That table supplies the V and J calls and clone size; D and trimming were determined from the DNA. The sample has a few hundred thousand clones on record, around 80% of them singletons. Over 12% of the sample rests with the top ten.

The rearranged segments are TRBV18 and TRBJ1-2, and TRBD1 may be the D gene, going by 5 matching bases. The TCR originated in a man aged 35-49 years who had recovered from COVID-19. The sample was PBMCs or T cells enriched from blood (not recorded which). CDR3 protein: CASSRGYPYGYTF. The nucleotides are TGTGCCAGCTCACGGGGCTATCCTTATGGCTACACCTTC.